Given below is one T cell receptor (beta chain) in context. This sample is part of a study of immune evolution from preneoplasia to lung adenocarcinoma. The repertoire was sequenced with immunoSEQ multiplex PCR; TCRdb's copy has only in-frame clones and lacks some. The sample holds some 7,000 clones, roughly 77% seen once. Trimming took 4 bases from V and 4 from J; bases not matched to a gene: 8. This CDR3 comprises 15 residues. From germline, CDR1 is SEHNR and CDR2 FQNEAQ (reference sequence). This sequence joins TRBV7-9 and TRBJ1-1; 8 nucleotides line up with TRBD1. Sequencing was carried out using FFPE minimally invasive lung adenocarcinoma tissue. The origin of this receptor is a person between 65 and 79 years old with lung adenocarcinoma. CDR3 sequence (DNA): TGTGCCAGCAGCTCCCCGACAGGGGATGGCACTGAAGCTTTCTTT. Translation gives CASSSPTGDGTEAFF.